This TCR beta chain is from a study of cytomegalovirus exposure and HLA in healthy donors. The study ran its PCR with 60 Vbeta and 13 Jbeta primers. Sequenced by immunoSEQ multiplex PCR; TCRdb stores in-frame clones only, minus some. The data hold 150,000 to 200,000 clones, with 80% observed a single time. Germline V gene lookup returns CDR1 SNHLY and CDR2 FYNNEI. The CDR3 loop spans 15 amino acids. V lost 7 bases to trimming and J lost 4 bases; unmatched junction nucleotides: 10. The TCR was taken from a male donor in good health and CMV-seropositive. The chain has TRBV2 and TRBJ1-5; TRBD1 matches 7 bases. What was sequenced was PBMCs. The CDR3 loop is CASKAETGPNQPQHF. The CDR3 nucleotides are TGTGCCAGCAAGGCGGAGACAGGGCCAAATCAGCCCCAGCATTTT.